This T cell receptor (beta chain) appears in the sequencing data of a study of blood T cell repertoires in COVID-19. Turning to the study itself: The samples span acute and convalescent COVID-19 from the United States, Italy and Spain.

Trimming took 6 bases from V and 5 from J, leaving 19 bases between them. This CDR3 contains 15 residues. Germline CDR1 MDHEN, CDR2 SYDVKM. As handled by the study authors: Amplifying reference gene primers gave estimates of nucleated cell counts. The protocol was immunoSEQ multiplex PCR, while the TCRdb copy is restricted to in-frame clones and leaves out a portion. The V and J calls and the clone size are those of that table, but D and trimming were determined from the DNA. This sample has approximately 52,000 clones, with approximately 92% found just once. The sample was peripheral blood. This clonotype was obtained from a man in his 60s with active COVID-19. This sequence joins TRBV28 and TRBJ1-2; D is possibly TRBD1 (5 bases). The DNA of the CDR3 is TGTGCCAGCAGCCCACCGGGGGGAACGACTTATGGCTACACCTTC. The encoded protein is CASSPPGGTTYGYTF.